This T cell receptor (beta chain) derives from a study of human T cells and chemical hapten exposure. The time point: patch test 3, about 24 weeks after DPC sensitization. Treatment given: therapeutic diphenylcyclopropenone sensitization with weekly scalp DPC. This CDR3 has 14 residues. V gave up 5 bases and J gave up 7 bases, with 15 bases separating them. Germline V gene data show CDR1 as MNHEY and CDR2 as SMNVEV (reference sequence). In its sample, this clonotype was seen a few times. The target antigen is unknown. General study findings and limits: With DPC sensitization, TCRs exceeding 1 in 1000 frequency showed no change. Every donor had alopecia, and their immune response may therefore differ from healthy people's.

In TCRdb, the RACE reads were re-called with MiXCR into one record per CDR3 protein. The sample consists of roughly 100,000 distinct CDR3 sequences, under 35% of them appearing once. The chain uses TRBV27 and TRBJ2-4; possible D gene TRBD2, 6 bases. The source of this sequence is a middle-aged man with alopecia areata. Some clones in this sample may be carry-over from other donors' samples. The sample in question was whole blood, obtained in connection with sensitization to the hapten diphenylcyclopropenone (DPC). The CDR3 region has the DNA TGTGCCAGCAGTCCGCGACTAGTCAGGAACATTCAGTACTTC. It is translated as CASSPRLVRNIQYF.